Presented here are 17 T cell receptor beta chains from one specimen sequenced in a study of blood T cell repertoires in COVID-19. Clones were read by immunoSEQ multiplex PCR, and TCRdb kept only the in-frame ones, dropping some. The sample lists around 140,000 clones, 84% occurring once. The specimen sequenced was PBMCs or T cells enriched from blood (not recorded which). Receptors were obtained from a man aged 35 to 55 with acute COVID-19.

The rearrangement joins TRBV18 to TRBJ2-7; 9 bases are a match to TRBD2. The CDR3 has 15 residues. With 4 bases clipped from V and 3 bases from J, the junction kept 7 bases outside the gene matches. Germline-derived CDR1 and CDR2 are KGHSH and LQKENI. The CDR3 loop reads CASSLKTSGDYEQYF. CDR3 bases: TGTGCCAGCTCACTCAAGACTAGCGGAGACTACGAGCAGTACTTC.

This clone came up many times. This chain uses TRBV2 with TRBJ1-1; D gene unclear. The V gene lost 10 bases and the J gene lost 11 bases, with 20 bases spanning the gap. Germline V gives CDR1 SNHLY, CDR2 FYNNEI. The CDR3 loop spans 12 amino acids. CDR3 region: CATTTPVEPAFF. For the CDR3, the DNA is TGTGCCACCACCACCCCCGTGGAGCCGGCTTTCTTT.

The chain has TRBV27 and TRBJ2-7; TRBD1 might be the D (5 bases). Germline CDR1 reads MNHEY; CDR2 reads SMNVEV (reference sequence). CDR3 size: 14 residues. V was clipped by 2 bases and J by 2 bases, with 10 bases between them. The CDR3 bases are TGTGCCAGCAGTTTAGGGGCAGGCCCCTACGAGCAGTACTTC. Protein sequence: CASSLGAGPYEQYF.

The chain uses TRBV29-1 and TRBJ2-2; 7 bases map to TRBD1. The CDR3 loop spans 13 amino acids. Germline V gene sequence: CDR1 SQVTM, CDR2 ANQGSEA. The trim removed 0 bases at V and 13 bases at J, leaving 8 bases unmatched. This chain's CDR3 is CSVEDPQGVGLFF. In DNA form, the CDR3 reads TGCAGCGTTGAAGACCCCCAGGGGGTGGGGCTGTTTTTT.

This rearrangement joins TRBV24-1 to TRBJ2-1; tentative D call: TRBD1 (6 bases). The CDR3 runs to 17 residues. Looked up from germline, CDR1 is KGHDR and CDR2 is SFDVKD. Trimming removed 2 bases at V and 6 bases at J, with 19 bases between. CDR3: CATSDSITGLSFNEQFF. CDR3 bases: TGTGCCACCAGTGATTCTATTACAGGGTTGAGCTTCAATGAGCAGTTCTTC.

V gene TRBV19 combines with J gene TRBJ2-1; 8 bases are a match to TRBD2. Per the germline V gene, CDR1 is LNHDA and CDR2 is SQIVND (reference sequence). The CDR3 sequence is 14 residues long. J gave up 6 bases and V 5 bases, and 6 bases lay outside the gene matches. This chain's CDR3 is CASSATGGVNEQFF. The CDR3 nucleotides are TGTGCCAGTAGTGCGACGGGGGGGGTCAATGAGCAGTTCTTC.

There are a few counts of this clone. The chain recombines TRBV28 with TRBJ2-2, with 9 bases lining up with TRBD1. CDR1 and CDR2 (germline): MDHEN, SYDVKM. V gave up 3 bases and J gave up 5 bases; unmatched junction bases: 1. The CDR3 spans 14 residues. The CDR3 protein is CASSLGQGTGELFF. The CDR3 DNA reads TGTGCCAGCAGTTTGGGACAGGGAACCGGGGAGCTGTTTTTT.

The rearrangement joins TRBV19 to TRBJ2-7; 7 bases match TRBD1. The CDR3 length is 14 residues. CDR1 LNHDA and CDR2 SQIVND come from the germline V gene (reference sequence). V shed 3 bases, J shed 3 bases, and the junction held 5 bases outside the gene matches. The CDR3 sequence is CASSMGDRGYEQYF. CDR3 nucleotide sequence: TGTGCCAGTAGTATGGGGGACAGAGGCTACGAGCAGTACTTC. The full variable domain, rest sourced from reference TRBV19 and TRBJ2-7, is DGGITQSPKYLFRKEGQNVTLSCEQNLNHDAMYWYRQDPGQGLRLIYYSQIVNDFQKGDIAEGYSVSREKKESFPLTVTSAQKNPTAFYLCASSMGDRGYEQYFGPGTRLTVT.

The rearrangement links TRBV7-9 to TRBJ2-1; TRBD2 matches 12 bases. Trimming removed 5 bases from V and 4 bases from J; junction bases left unmatched: 9. CDR1 and CDR2 (germline): SEHNR, FQNEAQ (reference sequence). The CDR3 runs 17 residues. In DNA, the CDR3 is TGTGCCAGCAGCGGCTTGACTAGCGGGGGAGAATACAATGAGCAGTTCTTC. Its protein product is CASSGLTSGGEYNEQFF.

This sequence joins TRBV7-3 and TRBJ1-1; D is unresolved. Germline CDR1 SGHTA, CDR2 FQGTGA. V gave up 5 bases and J gave up 1 base, with 8 bases separating them. The CDR3 is 13 amino acids. The CDR3 sequence is CASSQVQNTEAFF. CDR3 nucleotides: TGTGCCAGCAGCCAGGTCCAGAACACTGAAGCTTTCTTT.

The chain has TRBV10-3 and TRBJ1-2; TRBD1 aligns across 10 bases. V was clipped by 4 bases and J by 4 bases; unmatched bases: 0. The CDR3 runs to 13 residues. The V gene's germline CDR1 is ENHRY and CDR2 SYGVKD. CDR3 bases: TGTGCCATCAGTGGGGACAGGGGCTATGGCTACACCTTC. The encoded protein is CAISGDRGYGYTF.

This clone was observed a few times. The chain is built from TRBV19 and TRBJ2-6; 8 bases align to TRBD1. CDR1 is LNHDA, CDR2 SQIVND, per germline (reference sequence). The CDR3 is 15 residues long. J gave up 0 bases and V 10 bases, and 5 bases lay outside the gene matches. Here the CDR3 DNA reads TGTGCCACCCGGACAGGGAGCTCTGGGGCCAACGTCCTGACTTTC. Residues: CATRTGSSGANVLTF.

The chain couples TRBV3-1 (or the pseudogene TRBV3-2) to TRBJ2-7; D is perhaps TRBD1 (6 bases). CDR1 LGHDT and CDR2 YNNKEL come from the germline V gene (reference sequence). The length of the CDR3 is 15 residues. Trimming took off 3 bases at V and 2 bases at J, with 14 bases between the two ends. Here the CDR3 DNA reads TGTGCCAGCAGCCATCAACAGGGTCTTCCCTACGAGCAGTACTTC. It specifies CASSHQQGLPYEQYF.

V and J are TRBV2 and TRBJ2-3; 9 positions agree with TRBD1. CDR1 and CDR2 (germline): SNHLY, FYNNEI. The CDR3 sequence is 15 residues long. J gave up 1 base and V 4 bases, and 3 bases lay outside the gene matches. In nucleotides, the CDR3 is TGTGCCAGCAGTGGACAGGGGGTGGGCACAGATACGCAGTATTTT. Translating it yields CASSGQGVGTDTQYF.

V usage is TRBV6-5 and J usage is TRBJ1-1, with unresolved D. Trimming took 4 bases from V and 1 from J, leaving 7 bases between them. Per germline, CDR1 MNHEY and CDR2 SVGAGI. The length of the CDR3 is 13 residues. The CDR3 loop reads CASSFGENTEAFF. The CDR3 DNA is TGTGCCAGCAGTTTCGGGGAGAACACTGAAGCTTTCTTT.

This clone was seen more than once but under ten times. The chain recombines TRBV12-5 with TRBJ1-5, with 10 bases aligning to TRBD1. The CDR3 length is 15 residues. V was pared by 5 bases and J by 3 bases, with 4 bases of the junction left unmatched. From germline, CDR1 is LGHNT and CDR2 FRNRAP. CDR3: CASGGTGVNNQPQHF. The CDR3 coding sequence is TGTGCTAGTGGTGGGACAGGGGTAAACAATCAGCCCCAGCATTTT. The full variable domain, with the rest looked up from reference TRBV12-5 and TRBJ1-5, is DARVTQTPRHKVTEMGQEVTMRCQPILGHNTVFWYRQTMMQGLELLAYFRNRAPLDDSGMPKDRFSAEMPDATLATLKIQPSEPRDSAVYFCASGGTGVNNQPQHFGDGTRLSIL.

The J gene is TRBJ2-2, the V gene TRBV10-3; D unclear. The V end lost 3 bases, the J end lost 0 bases, and 8 bases lay between the germline ends. This CDR3 spans 15 amino acids. CDR1 is ENHRY and CDR2 is SYGVKD in the germline V gene. CDR3 region: CAISEVDTNTGELFF. The CDR3 DNA reads as TGTGCCATCAGTGAAGTAGATACGAACACCGGGGAGCTGTTTTTT.